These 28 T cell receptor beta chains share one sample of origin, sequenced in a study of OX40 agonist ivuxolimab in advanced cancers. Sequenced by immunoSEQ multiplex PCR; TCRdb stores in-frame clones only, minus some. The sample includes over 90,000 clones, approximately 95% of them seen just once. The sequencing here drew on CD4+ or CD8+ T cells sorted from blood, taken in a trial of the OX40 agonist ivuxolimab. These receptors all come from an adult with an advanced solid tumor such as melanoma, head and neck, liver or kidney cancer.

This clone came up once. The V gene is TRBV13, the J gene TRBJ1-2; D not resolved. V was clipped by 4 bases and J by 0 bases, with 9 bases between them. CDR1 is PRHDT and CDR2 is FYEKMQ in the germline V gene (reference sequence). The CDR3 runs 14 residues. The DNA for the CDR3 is TGTGCCAGCAGCTCTAGGGCCACTAACTATGGCTACACCTTC. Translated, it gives CASSSRATNYGYTF. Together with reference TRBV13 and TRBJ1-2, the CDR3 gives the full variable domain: AAGVIQSPRHLIKEKRETATLKCYPIPRHDTVYWYQQGPGQDPQFLISFYEKMQSDKGSIPDRFSAQQFSDYHSELNMSSLELGDSALYFCASSSRATNYGYTFGSGTRLTVV.

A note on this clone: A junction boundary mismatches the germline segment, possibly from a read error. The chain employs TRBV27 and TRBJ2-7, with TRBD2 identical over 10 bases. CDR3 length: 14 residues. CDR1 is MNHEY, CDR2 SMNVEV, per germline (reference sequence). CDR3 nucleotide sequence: TGTGCCAGCAATTTAGCGGGAGGTAGCTACGAGCAGTACTTC. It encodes CASNLAGGSYEQYF.

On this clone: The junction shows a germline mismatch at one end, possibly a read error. The DNA for the CDR3 is TGCGCCAGCAGCCAAGTGGGCAGGGGGAACTCTGGCTACACCTTC. Residues: CASSQVGRGNSGYTF. The rearrangement uses TRBV4-1 and TRBJ1-2, with 7 positions matching TRBD1. This CDR3 comprises 15 residues. The germline gives CDR1 MGHRA, CDR2 YSYEKL.

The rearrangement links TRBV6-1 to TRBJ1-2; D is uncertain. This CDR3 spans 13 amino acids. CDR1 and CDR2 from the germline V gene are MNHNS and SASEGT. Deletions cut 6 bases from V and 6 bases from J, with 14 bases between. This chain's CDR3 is CASSPTGVNGYTF. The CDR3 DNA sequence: TGTGCCAGCAGCCCGACCGGAGTAAATGGCTACACCTTC.

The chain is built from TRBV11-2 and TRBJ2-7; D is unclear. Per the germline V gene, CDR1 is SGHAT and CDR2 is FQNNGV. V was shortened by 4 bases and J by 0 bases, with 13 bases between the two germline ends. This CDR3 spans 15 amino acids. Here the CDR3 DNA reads TGTGCCAGCAGCTCCCCCGGGTTCCTCTCCTACGAGCAGTACTTC. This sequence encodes CASSSPGFLSYEQYF.

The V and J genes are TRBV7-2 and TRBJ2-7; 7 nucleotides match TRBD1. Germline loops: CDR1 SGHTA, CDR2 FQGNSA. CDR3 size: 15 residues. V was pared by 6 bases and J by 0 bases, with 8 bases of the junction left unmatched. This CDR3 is CASSIRGTDSYEQYF. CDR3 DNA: TGTGCCAGCAGTATCCGAGGGACAGACTCCTACGAGCAGTACTTC.

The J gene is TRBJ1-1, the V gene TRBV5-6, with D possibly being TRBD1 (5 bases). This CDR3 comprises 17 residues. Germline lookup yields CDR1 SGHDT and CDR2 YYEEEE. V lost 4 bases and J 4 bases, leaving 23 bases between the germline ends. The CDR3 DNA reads TGTGCCAGCAGCGACCTTAGGGGTTCCACAGTAGGCACTGAAGCTTTCTTT. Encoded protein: CASSDLRGSTVGTEAFF.

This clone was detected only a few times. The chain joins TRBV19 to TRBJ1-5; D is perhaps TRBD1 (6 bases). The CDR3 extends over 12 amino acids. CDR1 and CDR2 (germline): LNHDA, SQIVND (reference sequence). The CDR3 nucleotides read TGTGCTGGCCGGCAGGGGAACCAGCCCCAGCATTTT. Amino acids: CAGRQGNQPQHF.

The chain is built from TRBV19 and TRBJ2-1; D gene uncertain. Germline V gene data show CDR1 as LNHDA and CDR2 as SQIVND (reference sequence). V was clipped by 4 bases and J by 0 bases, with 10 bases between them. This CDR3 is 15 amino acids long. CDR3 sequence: CASSTWPGSYNEQFF. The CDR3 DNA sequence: TGTGCCAGTAGTACCTGGCCCGGCTCCTACAATGAGCAGTTCTTC.

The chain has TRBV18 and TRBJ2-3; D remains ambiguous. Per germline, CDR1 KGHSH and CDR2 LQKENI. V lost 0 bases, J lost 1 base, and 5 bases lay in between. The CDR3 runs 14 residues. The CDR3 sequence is CASSPPAGTDTQYF. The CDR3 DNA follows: TGTGCCAGCTCACCACCGGCCGGCACAGATACGCAGTATTTT.

In nucleotides, the CDR3 is TGTGCCAGCAGCTTGCGGGCAGGCGAGACCCAGTACTTC. Protein product: CASSLRAGETQYF. This sequence joins TRBV5-5 and TRBJ2-5; no clear D. V lost 1 base and J lost 5, with 9 bases in between. In germline, CDR1 is SGHKS, CDR2 YYEKEE (reference sequence). This CDR3 contains 13 residues.

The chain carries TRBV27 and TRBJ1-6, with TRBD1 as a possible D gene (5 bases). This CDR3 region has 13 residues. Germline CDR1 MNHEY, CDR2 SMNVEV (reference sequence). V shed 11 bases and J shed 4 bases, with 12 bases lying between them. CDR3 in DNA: TGTGCCGCCGGGGGACTTTATAATTCACCCCTCCACTTT. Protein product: CAAGGLYNSPLHF.

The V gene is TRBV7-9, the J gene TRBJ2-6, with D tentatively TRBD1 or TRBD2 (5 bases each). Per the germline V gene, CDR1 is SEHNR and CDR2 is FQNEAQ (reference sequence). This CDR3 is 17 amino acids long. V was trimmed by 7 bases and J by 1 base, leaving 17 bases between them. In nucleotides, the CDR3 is TGTGCCAGCATCCTAAGGCAGGGCGGGTCTGGGGCCAACGTCCTGACTTTC. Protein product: CASILRQGGSGANVLTF.

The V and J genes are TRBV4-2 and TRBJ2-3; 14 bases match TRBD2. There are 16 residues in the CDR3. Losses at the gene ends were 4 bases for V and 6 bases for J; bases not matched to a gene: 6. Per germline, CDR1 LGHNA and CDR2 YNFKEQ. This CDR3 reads CASSPGTSGRGDTQYF. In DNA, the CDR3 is TGTGCCAGCAGCCCTGGGACTAGCGGGAGAGGGGATACGCAGTATTTT.

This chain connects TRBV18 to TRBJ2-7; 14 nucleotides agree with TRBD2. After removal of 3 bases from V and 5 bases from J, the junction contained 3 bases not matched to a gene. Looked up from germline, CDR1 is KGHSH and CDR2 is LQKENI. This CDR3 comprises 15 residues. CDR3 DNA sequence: TGTGCCAGCTCACCCGGGACTAGCGGGAGACACGAGCAGTACTTC. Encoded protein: CASSPGTSGRHEQYF.

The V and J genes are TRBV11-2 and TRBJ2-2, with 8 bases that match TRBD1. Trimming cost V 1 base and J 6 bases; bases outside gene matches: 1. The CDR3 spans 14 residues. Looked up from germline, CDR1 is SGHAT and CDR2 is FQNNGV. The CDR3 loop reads CASSLAGGPGELFF. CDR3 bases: TGTGCCAGCAGCTTAGCAGGGGGCCCCGGGGAGCTGTTTTTT.

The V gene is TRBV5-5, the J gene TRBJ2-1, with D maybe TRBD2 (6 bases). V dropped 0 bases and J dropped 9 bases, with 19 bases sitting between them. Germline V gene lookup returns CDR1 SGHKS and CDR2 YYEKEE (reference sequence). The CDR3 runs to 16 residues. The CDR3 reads CASSLASSIGGSEQFF. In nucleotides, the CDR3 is TGTGCCAGCAGCTTGGCCTCCAGTATTGGGGGGAGTGAGCAGTTCTTC.

The CDR3 reads CASSWDRSSYEQYF. The CDR3 bases are TGTGCCAGCAGCTGGGACAGAAGCTCCTACGAGCAGTACTTC. The rearrangement uses TRBV6-5 and TRBJ2-7; TRBD1 matches 7 bases. The V segment lost 6 bases and the J segment 0 bases; nucleotides outside the gene matches: 5. Germline V gene data show CDR1 as MNHEY and CDR2 as SVGAGI. The CDR3 totals 14 residues.

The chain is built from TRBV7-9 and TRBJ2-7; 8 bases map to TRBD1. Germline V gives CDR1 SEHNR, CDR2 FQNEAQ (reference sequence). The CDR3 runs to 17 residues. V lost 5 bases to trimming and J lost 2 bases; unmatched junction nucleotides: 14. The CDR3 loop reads CASSRGTGPLIAYEQYF. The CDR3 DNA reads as TGTGCCAGCAGCCGGGGGACAGGCCCTTTGATAGCCTACGAGCAGTACTTC.

The CDR3 spells CASSLLGSIGTSTDTQYF. The CDR3 DNA reads as TGTGCCAGCAGCTTGCTCGGATCCATCGGAACTAGCACAGATACGCAGTATTTT. The rearrangement links TRBV5-6 to TRBJ2-3; D gene ambiguous. The CDR3 is 18 amino acids. In germline, CDR1 is SGHDT, CDR2 YYEEEE. V lost 1 base to trimming and J lost 0 bases, with 18 bases between them.

The DNA for the CDR3 is TGTGCCAGCAGGGACAGCGCGTACGAGCAGTACTTC. Residues: CASRDSAYEQYF. The chain joins TRBV6-5 to TRBJ2-7, with D perhaps matching TRBD1 (6 bases). This CDR3 spans 12 amino acids. Germline CDR1 and CDR2: MNHEY and SVGAGI. Trimming shortened V by 6 bases and J by 4 bases, and 10 bases separated the two germline ends.

CDR3 in amino acids: CASSLRDTDSYEQYF. The CDR3 DNA sequence: TGTGCCAGCAGCTTGCGGGACACCGACTCCTACGAGCAGTACTTC. The chain employs TRBV14 and TRBJ2-7; D may correspond to TRBD1 or TRBD2 (6 bases each). The CDR3 contains 15 residues. The ends were cut back, 5 bases at V and 0 bases at J, with 14 bases in the middle. Germline V gene data show CDR1 as SGHDN and CDR2 as FVKESK.

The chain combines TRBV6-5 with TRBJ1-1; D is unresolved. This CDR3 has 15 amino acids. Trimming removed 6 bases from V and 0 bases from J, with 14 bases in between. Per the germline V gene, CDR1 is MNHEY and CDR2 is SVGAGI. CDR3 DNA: TGTGCCAGCAGCCGCGATTTGGCCATGAACACTGAAGCTTTCTTT. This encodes CASSRDLAMNTEAFF.

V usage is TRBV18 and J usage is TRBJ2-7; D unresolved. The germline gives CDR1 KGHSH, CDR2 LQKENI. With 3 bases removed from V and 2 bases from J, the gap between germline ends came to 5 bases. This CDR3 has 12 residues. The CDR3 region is CASSPTTYEQYF. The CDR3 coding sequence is TGTGCCAGCTCACCTACAACCTACGAGCAGTACTTC. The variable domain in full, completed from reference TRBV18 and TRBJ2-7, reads NAGVMQNPRHLVRRRGQEARLRCSPMKGHSHVYWYRQLPEEGLKFMVYLQKENIIDESGMPKERFSAEFPKEGPSILRIQQVVRGDSAAYFCASSPTTYEQYFGPGTRLTVT.

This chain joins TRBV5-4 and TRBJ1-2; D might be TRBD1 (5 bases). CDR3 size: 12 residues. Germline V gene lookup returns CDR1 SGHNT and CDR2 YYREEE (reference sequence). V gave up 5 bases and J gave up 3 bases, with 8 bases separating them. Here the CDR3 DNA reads TGTGCCAGCAGTTCCAGGGACTATGGCTACACCTTC. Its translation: CASSSRDYGYTF.

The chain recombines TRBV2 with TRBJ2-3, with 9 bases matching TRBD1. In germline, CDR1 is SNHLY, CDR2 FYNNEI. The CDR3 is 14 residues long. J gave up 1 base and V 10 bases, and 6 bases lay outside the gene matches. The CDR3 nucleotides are TGTGCCATCATACAGGGGGCTCGCACAGATACGCAGTATTTT. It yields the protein CAIIQGARTDTQYF.

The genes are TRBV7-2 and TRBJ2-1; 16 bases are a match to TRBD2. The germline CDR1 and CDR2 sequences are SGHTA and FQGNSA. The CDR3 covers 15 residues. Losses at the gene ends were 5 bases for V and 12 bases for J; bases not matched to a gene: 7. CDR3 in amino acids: CASSAGLAGGPRQFF. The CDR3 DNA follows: TGTGCCAGCAGCGCGGGACTAGCGGGAGGGCCCCGGCAGTTCTTC.

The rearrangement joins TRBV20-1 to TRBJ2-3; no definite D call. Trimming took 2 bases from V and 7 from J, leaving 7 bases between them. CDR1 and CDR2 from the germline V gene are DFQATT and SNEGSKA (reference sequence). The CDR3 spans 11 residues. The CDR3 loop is CSARSGNTQYF. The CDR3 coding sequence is TGCAGTGCTAGATCCGGAAATACGCAGTATTTT.